The clone carrying this T cell receptor (beta chain) was found once. No antigen is known for it. This CDR3 is built from 15 residues. The V gene lost 6 bases and the J gene lost 5 bases, with 14 bases spanning the gap. Per the germline V gene, CDR1 is MDHEN and CDR2 is SYDVKM. The source of the sample is a study of cytomegalovirus exposure and HLA in healthy donors. PCR used 60 Vbeta primers and 13 Jbeta primers. TCRdb's copy holds only in-frame clones and misses some; the assay was immunoSEQ multiplex PCR. The sample shows hundreds of thousands of clones, roughly 80% of them seen only once. The study, taken as a whole, reports: HLA alleles showed associations with 15,000 to 20,000 TCR beta sequences in a later analysis, at a 0.05 false discovery rate. Upon later analysis, HLA-associated TCR beta chains proved more clonally expanded than other, equally common chains. Altogether, some 170 TCR beta chains were recorded as cytomegalovirus-associated.

Sequencing was performed on PBMCs. V and J are TRBV28 and TRBJ1-6, with TRBD1 as a possible D gene (6 bases). The sequence was obtained from a man aged 25-40 years in good health and CMV-seronegative. The CDR3 loop is CASSYPQGNNSPLHF. CDR3 DNA: TGTGCCAGCAGCTACCCACAGGGCAATAATTCACCCCTCCACTTT.